These 9 T cell receptor beta chains were sequenced from one sample in a study of Tregs in tolerant kidney transplant recipients. Profiling relied on immunoSEQ multiplex PCR, and the TCRdb table lists in-frame clones only, not all of them. The table shows approximately 100,000 clones, with over 85% occurring only once. Here the sequenced sample was CD4+ T cells from blood, taken before the transplant. These receptors originate from a human donor who received a combined kidney and bone marrow transplant.

Here the CDR3 DNA reads TGTGCCAGCAGCTCATCCGGGACTAGCGGGAGAAGGTACTTC. It is translated as CASSSSGTSGRRYF. This chain links TRBV9 with TRBJ2-7; 14 bases map to TRBD2. V trimming: 4 bases; J trimming: 12 bases; junction bases outside the gene matches: 9. Germline CDR1 reads SGDLS; CDR2 reads YYNGEE. CDR3 length: 14 residues. Using reference TRBV9 and TRBJ2-7 for the parts outside the CDR3, the full variable domain is DSGVTQTPKHLITATGQRVTLRCSPRSGDLSVYWYQQSLDQGLQFLIQYYNGEERAKGNILERFSAQQFPDLHSELNLSSLELGDSALYFCASSSSGTSGRRYFGPGTRLTVT.

V gene TRBV7-6 combines with J gene TRBJ2-7, with TRBD2 as a possible D gene (5 bases). Germline CDR1 reads SGHVS; CDR2 reads FNYEAQ. The CDR3 covers 14 residues. V was trimmed by 6 bases and J by 2 bases, leaving 14 bases between them. CDR3 coding DNA: TGTGCCAGCAGTGAAAGAACCGGGACCTACGAGCAGTACTTC. This sequence encodes CASSERTGTYEQYF.

V is TRBV4-3 and J is TRBJ2-3, with 7 bases that match TRBD2. The CDR3 contains 16 residues. V lost 0 bases to trimming and J lost 4 bases; unmatched junction nucleotides: 7. Germline CDR1 is LGHNA and CDR2 is YSLEER. The CDR3 sequence is CASSQENRGSADTQYF. The CDR3 DNA follows: TGCGCCAGCAGCCAAGAGAACCGCGGGAGCGCAGATACGCAGTATTTT.

V gene TRBV5-1 combines with J gene TRBJ2-3; weak D call: TRBD2 (5 bases). Germline assignment: CDR1 SGHRS and CDR2 YFSETQ. V was trimmed by 0 bases and J by 3 bases, leaving 17 bases between them. The CDR3 loop spans 17 amino acids. This CDR3 is CASSLVWGEGTTDTQYF. The CDR3 DNA reads as TGCGCCAGCAGCTTGGTCTGGGGTGAGGGTACAACAGATACGCAGTATTTT. Looking up the rest from reference TRBV5-1 and TRBJ2-3 gives the full variable domain: KAGVTQTPRYLIKTRGQQVTLSCSPISGHRSVSWYQQTPGQGLQFLFEYFSETQRNKGNFPGRFSGRQFSNSRSEMNVSTLELGDSALYLCASSLVWGEGTTDTQYFGPGTRLTVL.

This clone was detected once. V usage is TRBV28 and J usage is TRBJ2-7; TRBD1 is a possible D gene (6 bases). Germline V gene lookup returns CDR1 MDHEN and CDR2 SYDVKM. The CDR3 sequence is 15 residues long. V shed 11 bases and J shed 1 base, with 21 bases lying between them. CDR3 region: CAVGGGSLLSYEQYF. The CDR3 region has the DNA TGTGCCGTAGGTGGGGGCAGTCTCTTATCCTACGAGCAGTACTTC.

J is TRBJ1-1 and V is TRBV7-9; 8 bases align to TRBD1. Trimming took 5 bases from V and 1 from J; bases not matched to a gene: 6. Germline assignment: CDR1 SEHNR and CDR2 FQNEAQ (reference sequence). This CDR3 has 15 amino acids. The CDR3 protein is CASSEQGVANTEAFF. The CDR3 nucleotides read TGTGCCAGCAGCGAACAGGGGGTGGCGAACACTGAAGCTTTCTTT.

The sample holds one count of this clone. The J gene is TRBJ2-3, the V gene TRBV9; 7 nucleotides match TRBD2. V shed 3 bases, J shed 2 bases, and the junction held 6 bases outside the gene matches. Germline CDR1 SGDLS, CDR2 YYNGEE. This CDR3 region has 15 residues. Written as DNA, the CDR3 is TGTGCCAGCAGCGGTAGCGGGTGGTACACAGATACGCAGTATTTT. It translates to CASSGSGWYTDTQYF.

This clone was detected only once. The chain recombines TRBV29-1 with TRBJ2-7; 12 bases align to TRBD2. Germline trimming cut 1 base from V and 5 bases from J; bases unmatched to any gene: 9. CDR3 length equals 16 residues. From germline, CDR1 is SQVTM and CDR2 ANQGSEA. The DNA of the CDR3 is TGCAGCGTTGAAGGCCCCCGGACTAGCGGGATCGACGAGCAGTACTTC. This translates into CSVEGPRTSGIDEQYF.

The chain employs TRBV27 and TRBJ2-3; TRBD2 might be the D (5 bases). Trimming cost V 2 bases and J 0 bases, with 18 bases left between them. CDR1 MNHEY and CDR2 SMNVEV come from the germline V gene (reference sequence). There are 18 residues in the CDR3. The CDR3 reads CASSLRKGSGPSTDTQYF. For the CDR3, the DNA is TGTGCCAGCAGTTTAAGGAAAGGGAGCGGCCCTAGCACAGATACGCAGTATTTT.